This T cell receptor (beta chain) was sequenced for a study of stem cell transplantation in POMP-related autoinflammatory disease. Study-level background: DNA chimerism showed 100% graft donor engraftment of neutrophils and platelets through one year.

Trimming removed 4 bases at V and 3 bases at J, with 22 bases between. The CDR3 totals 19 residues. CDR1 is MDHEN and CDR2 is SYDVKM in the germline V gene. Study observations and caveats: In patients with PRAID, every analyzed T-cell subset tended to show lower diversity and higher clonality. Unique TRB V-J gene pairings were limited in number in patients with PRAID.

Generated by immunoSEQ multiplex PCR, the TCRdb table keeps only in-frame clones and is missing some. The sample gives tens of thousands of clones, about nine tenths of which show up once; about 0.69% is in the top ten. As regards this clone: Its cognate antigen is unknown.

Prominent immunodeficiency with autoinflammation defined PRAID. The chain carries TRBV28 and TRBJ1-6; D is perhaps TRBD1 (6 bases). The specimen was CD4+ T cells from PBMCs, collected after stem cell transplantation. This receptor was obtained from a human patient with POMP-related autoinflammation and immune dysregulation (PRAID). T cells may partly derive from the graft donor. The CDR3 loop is CASSSRNSRPGHYNSPLHF. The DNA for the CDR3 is TGTGCCAGCAGTTCCCGTAATTCGCGTCCGGGACACTATAATTCACCCCTCCACTTT.